A selection of T cell receptor beta chains follows, all from one sample in a study of response to subunit inactivated influenza vaccine. TCRdb re-called the RT-PCR reads through MiXCR, storing one row per CDR3 protein. This sample has about 540,000 distinct CDR3 sequences; roughly 23% occur once, and the top ten carry under 3.5%. These data are also associated with another study on T cells expressing NK-cell markers.

The source was CD4+ T cells sorted from PBMCs, collected 11 to 12 days after vaccination. Receptors were obtained from a man in his fifties who received an inactivated influenza vaccine. The conserved cysteine and the conserved F or W are not part of the CDR3 here.

cdr3_aa: SAESETQY
j_call: TRBJ2-5
v_call: TRBV20-1

cdr3_aa: ASRRRDYNEQF
j_call: TRBJ2-1
v_call: TRBV6-1

cdr3_aa: ASSEPGTGSYEQY
j_call: TRBJ2-7
v_call: TRBV6-1

cdr3_aa: ASSVTVNTGELF
j_call: TRBJ2-2
v_call: TRBV2

cdr3_aa: SANRLQFVAGYT
j_call: TRBJ1-2
v_call: TRBV20-1

cdr3_aa: RVRGTNMNEQF
j_call: TRBJ2-1
v_call: TRBV20-1

cdr3_aa: ASSLESNYEQY
j_call: TRBJ2-7
v_call: TRBV7-2

cdr3_aa: ASSINSGEKLF
j_call: TRBJ1-4
v_call: TRBV6-1

cdr3_aa: SAQRATYEQY
j_call: TRBJ2-7
v_call: TRBV20-1

cdr3_aa: SAPSQVNTEAF
j_call: TRBJ1-1
v_call: TRBV20-1

cdr3_aa: AIKLAGGSEQY
j_call: TRBJ2-7
v_call: TRBV10-3

cdr3_aa: ATSVQDRGSYNEQF
j_call: TRBJ2-1
v_call: TRBV24-1

cdr3_aa: ASSSGRGSYEQY
j_call: TRBJ2-7
v_call: TRBV11-2

cdr3_aa: ATSRDRGGTQY
j_call: TRBJ2-5
v_call: TRBV15

cdr3_aa: ASSLAPRGDEQF
j_call: TRBJ2-1
v_call: TRBV5-1

cdr3_aa: ASSLGTGTSGVRSVMAQY
j_call: TRBJ2-5
v_call: TRBV7-8

cdr3_aa: ASSLGLEATQWNEQF
j_call: TRBJ2-1
v_call: TRBV7-9

cdr3_aa: ATSRAQGASGYEQY
j_call: TRBJ2-7
v_call: TRBV15

cdr3_aa: ASSSGTGWNSPLH
j_call: TRBJ1-6
v_call: TRBV7-9

cdr3_aa: ASSLGPGNTEAF
j_call: TRBJ1-1
v_call: TRBV7-9

cdr3_aa: ASSWSEGETQY
j_call: TRBJ2-5
v_call: TRBV7-2

cdr3_aa: ASSLSPEGRGQY
j_call: TRBJ2-7
v_call: TRBV7-2

cdr3_aa: ASRTGGQYQETQY
j_call: TRBJ2-5
v_call: TRBV10-3

cdr3_aa: ASSQGLRVVGSPLH
j_call: TRBJ1-6
v_call: TRBV6-1

cdr3_aa: ASISYNEQF
j_call: TRBJ2-1
v_call: TRBV6-1

cdr3_aa: ATSRQGSGEQF
j_call: TRBJ2-1
v_call: TRBV15

cdr3_aa: ASKPGQGSYEQY
j_call: TRBJ2-7
v_call: TRBV12-3/TRBV12-4

cdr3_aa: ASSLMGFSYEQY
j_call: TRBJ2-7
v_call: TRBV12-3/TRBV12-4

cdr3_aa: ASRFQADIQY
j_call: TRBJ2-4
v_call: TRBV2

cdr3_aa: ATSDLLNQNEQF
j_call: TRBJ2-1
v_call: TRBV24-1

cdr3_aa: SASRGDSNQPQH
j_call: TRBJ1-5
v_call: TRBV20-1

cdr3_aa: ASSETGGYQPQH
j_call: TRBJ1-5
v_call: TRBV6-2/TRBV6-3

cdr3_aa: SVEQANTEAF
j_call: TRBJ1-1
v_call: TRBV29-1

cdr3_aa: SASWGGYTDTQY
j_call: TRBJ2-3
v_call: TRBV20-1

cdr3_aa: ASSLVEGNQPQH
j_call: TRBJ1-5
v_call: TRBV7-2

cdr3_aa: ASSYRLAGDTQY
j_call: TRBJ2-3
v_call: TRBV11-2

cdr3_aa: ASSLSTGETQY
j_call: TRBJ2-5
v_call: TRBV11-2

cdr3_aa: ASSPGQGWYEQY
j_call: TRBJ2-7
v_call: TRBV3-1

cdr3_aa: ATSTGAGFNQPQH
j_call: TRBJ1-5
v_call: TRBV24-1

cdr3_aa: AISVLLNTEAF
j_call: TRBJ1-1
v_call: TRBV10-3

cdr3_aa: ASGVRARIYEQY
j_call: TRBJ2-7
v_call: TRBV10-2

cdr3_aa: ASSYRRGEENSPLH
j_call: TRBJ1-6
v_call: TRBV6-2/TRBV6-3